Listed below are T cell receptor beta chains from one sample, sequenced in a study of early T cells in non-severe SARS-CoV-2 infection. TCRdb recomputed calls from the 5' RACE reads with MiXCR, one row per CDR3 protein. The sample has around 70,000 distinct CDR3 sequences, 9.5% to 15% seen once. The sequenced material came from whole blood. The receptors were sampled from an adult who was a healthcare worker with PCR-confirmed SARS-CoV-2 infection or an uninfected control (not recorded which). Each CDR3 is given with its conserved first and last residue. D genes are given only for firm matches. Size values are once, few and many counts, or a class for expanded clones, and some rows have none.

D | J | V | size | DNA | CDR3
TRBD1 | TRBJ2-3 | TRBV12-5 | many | TGTGCTAGTGGTTTGGGGACAGGGGATACGGATACGCAGTATTTT | CASGLGTGDTDTQYF
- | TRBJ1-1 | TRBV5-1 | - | TGCGCCAGCAGCTTGGAAGTTAAGACTGAAGCTTTCTTT | CASSLEVKTEAFF
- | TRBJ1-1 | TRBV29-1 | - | TGCAGCGTTGGTTTAACGTGGGACAAGAACACTGAAGCTTTCTTT | CSVGLTWDKNTEAFF
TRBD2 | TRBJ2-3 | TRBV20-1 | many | TGCAGTGCTAGAGATATAGCGGGGCCAGATACGCAGTATTTT | CSARDIAGPDTQYF
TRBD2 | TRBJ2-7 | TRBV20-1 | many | TGCAGTGCTACGGGACTAGCGGGAGTGGGGCAGTACTTC | CSATGLAGVGQYF
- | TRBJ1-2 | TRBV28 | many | TGTGCCAGCAGGATGAATTCAGGGGCAAACTATGGCTACACCTTC | CASRMNSGANYGYTF
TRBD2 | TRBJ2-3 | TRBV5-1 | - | TGCGCCAGCAGTATAGCGGGAGGGCGGGGAGATACGCAGTATTTT | CASSIAGGRGDTQYF
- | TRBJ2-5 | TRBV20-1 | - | TGCAGTGCTAGAGAGGCTAGCCTGGAGACCCAGTACTTC | CSAREASLETQYF
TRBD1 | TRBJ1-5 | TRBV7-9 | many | TGTGCCAGCAGCGTCGGGACAGGTCATCAGCCCCAGCATTTT | CASSVGTGHQPQHF
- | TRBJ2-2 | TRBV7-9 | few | TGTGCCAGCAGCCCGTGGCAGGGGAACACCGGGGAGCTGTTTTTT | CASSPWQGNTGELFF
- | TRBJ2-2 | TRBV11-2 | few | TGTGCCAGCAACCGCCTCTTGGACACCGGGGAGCTGTTTTTT | CASNRLLDTGELFF
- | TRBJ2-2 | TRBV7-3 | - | TGTGCCAGCAGTTTAATGGGCACCGGGGGCAGGGGAGGCACCGGGGAGCTGTTTTTT | CASSLMGTGGRGGTGELFF
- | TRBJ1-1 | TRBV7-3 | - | TGTGCCAGCAGCTTAGGCAGTACCACTGAAGCTTTCTTT | CASSLGSTTEAFF
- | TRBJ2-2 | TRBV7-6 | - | TGTGCCAGCAGCTTGGGCGGTGCGAACACCGGGGAGCTGTTTTTT | CASSLGGANTGELFF
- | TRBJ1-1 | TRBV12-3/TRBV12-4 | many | TGTGCCAGCAGTCAACAGAGCACTGAAGCTTTCTTT | CASSQQSTEAFF
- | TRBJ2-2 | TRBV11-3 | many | TGTGCCAGCAGCCCCCCCGCGGCCGGGGAGCTGTTTTTT | CASSPPAAGELFF